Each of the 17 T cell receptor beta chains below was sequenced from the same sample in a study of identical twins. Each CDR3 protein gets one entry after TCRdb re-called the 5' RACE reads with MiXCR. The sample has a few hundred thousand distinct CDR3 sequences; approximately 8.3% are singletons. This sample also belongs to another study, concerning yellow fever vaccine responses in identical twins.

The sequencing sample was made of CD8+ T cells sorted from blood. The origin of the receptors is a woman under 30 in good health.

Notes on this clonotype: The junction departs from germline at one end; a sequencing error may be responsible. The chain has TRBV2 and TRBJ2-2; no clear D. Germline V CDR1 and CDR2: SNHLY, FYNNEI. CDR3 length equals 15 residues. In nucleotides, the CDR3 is TGTGCCAGCAATGAAGCGACACCGAACACCGGGGAGCTGTTTTTT. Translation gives CASNEATPNTGELFF. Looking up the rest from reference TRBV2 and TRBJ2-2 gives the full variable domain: EPEVTQTPSHQVTQMGQEVILRCVPISNHLYFYWYRQILGQKVEFLVSFYNNEISEKSEIFDDQFSVERPDGSNFTLKIRSTKLEDSAMYFCASNEATPNTGELFFGEGSRLTVL.

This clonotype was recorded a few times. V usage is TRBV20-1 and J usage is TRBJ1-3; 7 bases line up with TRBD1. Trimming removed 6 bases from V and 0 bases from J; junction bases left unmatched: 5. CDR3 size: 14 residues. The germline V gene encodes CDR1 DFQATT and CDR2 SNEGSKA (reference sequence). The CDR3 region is CSAADRTSGNTIYF. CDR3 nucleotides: TGCAGTGCGGCGGACAGGACCTCTGGAAACACCATATATTTT.

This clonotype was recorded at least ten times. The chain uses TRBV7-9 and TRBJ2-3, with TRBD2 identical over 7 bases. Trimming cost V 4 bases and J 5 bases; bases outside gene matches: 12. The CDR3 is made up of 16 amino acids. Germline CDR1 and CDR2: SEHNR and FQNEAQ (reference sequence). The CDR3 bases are TGTGCCAGCAGCTCATACCGGGACTACCTTCTAGATACGCAGTATTTT. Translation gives CASSSYRDYLLDTQYF.

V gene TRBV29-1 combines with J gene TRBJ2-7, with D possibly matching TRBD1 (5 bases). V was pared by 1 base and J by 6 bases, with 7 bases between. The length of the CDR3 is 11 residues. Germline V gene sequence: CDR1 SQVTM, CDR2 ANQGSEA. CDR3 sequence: CSVEGQSEQYF. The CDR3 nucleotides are TGCAGCGTTGAAGGACAGAGCGAGCAGTACTTC.

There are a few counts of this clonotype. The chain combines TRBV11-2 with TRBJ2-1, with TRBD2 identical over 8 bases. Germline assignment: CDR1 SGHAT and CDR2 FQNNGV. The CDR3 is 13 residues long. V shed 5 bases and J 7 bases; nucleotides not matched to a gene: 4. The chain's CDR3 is CASSQGLENEQFF. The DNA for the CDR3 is TGTGCCAGCAGCCAGGGACTAGAGAATGAGCAGTTCTTC.

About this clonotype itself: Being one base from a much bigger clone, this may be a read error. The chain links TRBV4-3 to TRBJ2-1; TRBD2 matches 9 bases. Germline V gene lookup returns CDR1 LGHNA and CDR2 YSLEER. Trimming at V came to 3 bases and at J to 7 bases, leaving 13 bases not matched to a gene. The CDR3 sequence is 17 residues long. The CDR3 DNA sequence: TGCGCCAGCAGCCATGATTGGTCAGCGGGAGGTCCAAATGAGCAGTTCTTC. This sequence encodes CASSHDWSAGGPNEQFF.

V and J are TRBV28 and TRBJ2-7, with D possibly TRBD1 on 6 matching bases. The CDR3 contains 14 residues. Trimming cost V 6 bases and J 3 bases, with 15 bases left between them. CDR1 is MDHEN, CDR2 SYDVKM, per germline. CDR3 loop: CASRPGTNYYEQYF. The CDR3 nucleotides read TGTGCCAGCAGACCCGGGACAAACTACTACGAGCAGTACTTC.

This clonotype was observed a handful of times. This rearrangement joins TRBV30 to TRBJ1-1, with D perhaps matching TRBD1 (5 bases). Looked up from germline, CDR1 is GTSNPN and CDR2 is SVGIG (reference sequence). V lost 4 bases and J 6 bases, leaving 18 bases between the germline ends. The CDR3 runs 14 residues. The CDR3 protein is CAWTVGPGGSEAFF. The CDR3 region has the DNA TGTGCCTGGACCGTCGGGCCCGGGGGGTCTGAAGCTTTCTTT.

CDR3 residues: CASTHSGTSYEQYF. In DNA form, the CDR3 reads TGTGCCAGCACCCATAGCGGGACTTCCTACGAGCAGTACTTC. The rearrangement uses TRBV6-2 or TRBV6-3 and TRBJ2-7; TRBD2 matches at 8 bases. This CDR3 spans 14 amino acids. Germline CDR1 is MNHEY and CDR2 is SVGEGT. The V segment lost 7 bases and the J segment 1 base; nucleotides outside the gene matches: 6.

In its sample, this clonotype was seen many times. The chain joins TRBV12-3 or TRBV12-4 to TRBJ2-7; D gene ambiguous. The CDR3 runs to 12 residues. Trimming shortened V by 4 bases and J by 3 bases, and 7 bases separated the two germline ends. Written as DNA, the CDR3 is TGTGCCAGCAGTTCTGGGGACTACGAGCAGTACTTC. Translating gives CASSSGDYEQYF.

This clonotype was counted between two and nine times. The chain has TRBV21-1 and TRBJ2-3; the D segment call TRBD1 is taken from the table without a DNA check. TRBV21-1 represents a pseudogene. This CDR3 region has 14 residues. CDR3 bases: TGTGCCAGCAGGGCGGACAGCCGCGGGGATACGCAGTATTTT. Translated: CASRADSRGDTQYF.

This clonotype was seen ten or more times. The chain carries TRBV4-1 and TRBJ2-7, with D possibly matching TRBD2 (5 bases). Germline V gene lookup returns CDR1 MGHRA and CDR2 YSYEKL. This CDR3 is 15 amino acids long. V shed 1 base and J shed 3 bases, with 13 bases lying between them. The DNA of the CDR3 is TGCGCCAGCAGCCAAGGCACTAGTGGGGACTACGAGCAGTACTTC. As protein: CASSQGTSGDYEQYF.

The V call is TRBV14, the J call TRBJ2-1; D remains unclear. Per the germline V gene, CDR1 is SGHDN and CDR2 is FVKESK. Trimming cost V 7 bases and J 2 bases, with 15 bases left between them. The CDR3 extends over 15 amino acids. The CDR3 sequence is CASTLEPGTYNEQFF. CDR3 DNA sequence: TGTGCCAGCACCCTCGAGCCGGGCACCTACAATGAGCAGTTCTTC.

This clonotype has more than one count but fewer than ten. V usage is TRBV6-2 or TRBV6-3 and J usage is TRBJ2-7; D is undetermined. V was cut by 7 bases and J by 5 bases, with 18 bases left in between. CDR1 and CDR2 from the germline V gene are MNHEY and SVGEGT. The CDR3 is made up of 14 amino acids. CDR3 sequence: CASTTRNWVNEQYF. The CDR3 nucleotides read TGTGCCAGCACCACGAGGAACTGGGTCAACGAGCAGTACTTC.

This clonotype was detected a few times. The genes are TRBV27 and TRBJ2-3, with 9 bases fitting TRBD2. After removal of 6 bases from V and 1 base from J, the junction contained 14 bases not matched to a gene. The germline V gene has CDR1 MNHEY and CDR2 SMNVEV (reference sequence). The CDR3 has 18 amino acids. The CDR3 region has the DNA TGTGCCAGCAGCCGCACAGCCGCATCTAGCGGGGGCACAGATACGCAGTATTTT. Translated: CASSRTAASSGGTDTQYF.

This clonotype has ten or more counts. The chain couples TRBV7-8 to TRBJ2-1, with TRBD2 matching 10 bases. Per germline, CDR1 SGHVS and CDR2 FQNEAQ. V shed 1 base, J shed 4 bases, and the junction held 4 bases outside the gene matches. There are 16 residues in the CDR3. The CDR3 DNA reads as TGTGCCAGCAGCTTAGTCACTAGCGGGGAGTACAATGAGCAGTTCTTC. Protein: CASSLVTSGEYNEQFF.

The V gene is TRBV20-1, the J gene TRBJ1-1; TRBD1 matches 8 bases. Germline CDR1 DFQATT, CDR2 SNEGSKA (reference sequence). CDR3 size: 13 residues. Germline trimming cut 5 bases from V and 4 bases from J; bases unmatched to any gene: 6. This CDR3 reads CSAPQGASTEAFF. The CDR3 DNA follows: TGCAGTGCTCCTCAGGGGGCGAGCACTGAAGCTTTCTTT.